The clone carrying this T cell receptor (beta chain) has only a few counts. Antigen: not known. Notes on the study in general: In terms of TCR gene usage, tumor memory CD4+ T cells clustered together with blood and lymph node memory CD4+ cells, as well as with lymph node naive CD4+ cells.

Full-length variable regions came from constant-region reverse primers plus semi-nested Nested Universal Primer A PCR. TCRdb called the 5' RACE reads again in MiXCR, with one record for every CDR3 protein. Seen here are fewer than 12,000 distinct CDR3 sequences, roughly 18% observed once, and the top ten hold 3% to 4%. The CDR3 covers 17 residues. The V gene's germline CDR1 is LGHDT and CDR2 YNNKEL (reference sequence). The trim removed 0 bases at V and 2 bases at J, leaving 5 bases unmatched. Tregs were sorted as CD4+CD25+CD127-/low cells. The source is a female donor with breast cancer. The source material was Tregs sorted from a lymph node. V gene TRBV3-1 combines with J gene TRBJ2-1; 9 bases are shared with TRBD2. The CDR3 coding sequence is TGTGCCAGCAGCCAAGATATACTAGCGGGTACCTACAATGAGCAGTTCTTC. Translated, it gives CASSQDILAGTYNEQFF.